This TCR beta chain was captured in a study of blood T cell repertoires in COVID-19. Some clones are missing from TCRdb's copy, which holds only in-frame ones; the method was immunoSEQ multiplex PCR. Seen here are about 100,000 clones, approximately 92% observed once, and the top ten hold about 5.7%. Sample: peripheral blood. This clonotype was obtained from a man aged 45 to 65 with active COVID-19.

DNA for the CDR3: TGTGCCAGCAGTCTTTTGCAGGGGGCGGGCTACACCTTC. It encodes CASSLLQGAGYTF. This chain joins TRBV6-2 or TRBV6-3 and TRBJ1-2, with 8 bases aligning to TRBD1. This CDR3 region has 13 residues. Germline V gene lookup returns CDR1 MNHEY and CDR2 SVGEGT. V lost 5 bases, J lost 8 bases, and 7 bases stayed unmatched.